The 28 T cell receptor beta chains given below trace back to one sample, sequenced in a study of human T cells and chemical hapten exposure (dated by TCRdb to the early 2020s). Reading the label with the study, this specimen's time point is: pre-sensitization, week 0. The treatment or condition tag for this specimen amounts to: therapeutic diphenylcyclopropenone sensitization with weekly scalp DPC. Library method: RACE. Instrument used: NextSeq 500. Using fastp at Q25 and MiXCR, TCRdb reprocessed the public reads and kept productive beta chains. Each entry is one CDR3 protein sequence, shown with its most common DNA and genes. The sample table holds 95,000 to 150,000 distinct CDR3 sequences, of which approximately 13% were seen once. The ten largest clones represent around 3% of the sample. This specimen consisted of whole blood, obtained in connection with sensitization to the hapten diphenylcyclopropenone (DPC). These receptors came from a woman aged 18-29 years with alopecia areata. Some clones in this sample may be carry-over from other donors' samples.

The chain combines TRBV20-1 with TRBJ1-1; D unclear. Trimming left V 5 bases short and J 2 bases short, with 12 bases between. There are 13 residues in the CDR3. Germline lookup yields CDR1 DFQATT and CDR2 SNEGSKA (reference sequence). As DNA, the CDR3 is TGCAGTGCTGGTCAGACGGTTAACACTGAAGCTTTCTTT. It specifies CSAGQTVNTEAFF.

The table lists this clonotype with a few counts. The chain combines TRBV18 with TRBJ1-1, with a possible D match to TRBD1 (6 bases). The CDR3 runs 14 residues. Germline CDR1 and CDR2: KGHSH and LQKENI. The V gene lost 6 bases and the J gene lost 1 base, with 12 bases spanning the gap. This chain's CDR3 is CASSRGQRNTEAFF. CDR3 nucleotide sequence: TGTGCCAGCTCCCGAGGACAGAGGAACACTGAAGCTTTCTTT.

This clonotype came up a few times. V and J are TRBV5-5 and TRBJ2-4; D is ambiguous. The V gene's germline CDR1 is SGHKS and CDR2 YYEKEE (reference sequence). Trimming cost V 4 bases and J 0 bases, with 8 bases left between them. CDR3 length: 14 amino acids. The chain's CDR3 is CASSIQVAKNIQYF. CDR3 bases: TGTGCCAGCAGCATCCAGGTAGCCAAAAACATTCAGTACTTC.

This chain uses TRBV28 with TRBJ2-6, with a possible D match to TRBD1 (5 bases). The CDR3 consists of 18 residues. V was clipped by 2 bases and J by 0 bases, with 14 bases between them. Germline V gene sequence: CDR1 MDHEN, CDR2 SYDVKM. In nucleotides, the CDR3 is TGTGCCAGCAGTTTAGTTGGAAGGGGAAGCTCTGGGGCCAACGTCCTGACTTTC. Translated, it gives CASSLVGRGSSGANVLTF.

This rearrangement joins TRBV4-3 to TRBJ2-1; D may be TRBD1 or TRBD2 (6 bases each). The germline gives CDR1 LGHNA, CDR2 YSLEER. The germline V and J ends were trimmed by 4 bases and 1 base, with 23 bases remaining between them. The CDR3 extends over 19 amino acids. Here the CDR3 DNA reads TGCGCCAGCAGCCGATCAGAGAATCGGGGGCAACTTTCCTACAATGAGCAGTTCTTC. Translation gives CASSRSENRGQLSYNEQFF.

This clonotype has more than one count but fewer than ten. The chain employs TRBV29-1 and TRBJ2-3, with D possibly matching TRBD1 (5 bases). Between the trimmed V and J ends, which lost 6 bases and 0 bases, there was a span of 7 bases. The CDR3 extends over 12 amino acids. Germline V gene data show CDR1 as SQVTM and CDR2 as ANQGSEA. CDR3 sequence (DNA): TGCAGCGTATGGGGCAGCACAGATACGCAGTATTTT. This sequence encodes CSVWGSTDTQYF.

CDR3 loop: CASSTNRGLDEQYF. Written as DNA, the CDR3 is TGTGCCAGCAGTACTAACAGGGGGCTGGACGAGCAGTACTTC. This chain links TRBV28 with TRBJ2-7; 9 bases line up with TRBD1. Germline lookup yields CDR1 MDHEN and CDR2 SYDVKM. This CDR3 region has 14 residues. The ends lost 5 bases at V and 5 bases at J; junction bases unmatched: 7.

The table lists this clonotype with many counts. The genes are TRBV7-6 and TRBJ2-3; D is unresolved. The CDR3 contains 15 residues. Germline V gene data show CDR1 as SGHVS and CDR2 as FNYEAQ. Trimming took 5 bases from V and 2 from J, leaving 14 bases between them. The CDR3 loop reads CASSLSLRFTDTQYF. CDR3 in DNA: TGTGCCAGCAGCCTCTCCCTCCGTTTCACAGATACGCAGTATTTT.

The chain uses TRBV4-2 and TRBJ2-3; a weak D match, TRBD2 (5 bases). The CDR3 spans 15 residues. The ends were cut back, 5 bases at V and 0 bases at J, with 12 bases in the middle. The germline gives CDR1 LGHNA, CDR2 YNFKEQ. CDR3 loop: CASSEGPVSTDTQYF. The CDR3 DNA is TGTGCCAGCAGCGAGGGTCCAGTGAGCACAGATACGCAGTATTTT.

Ten or more counts support this clonotype. This chain's CDR3 is CASSPGQGLAKNIQYF. Here the CDR3 DNA reads TGTGCCAGCAGTCCCGGACAGGGACTAGCCAAAAACATTCAGTACTTC. This rearrangement joins TRBV2 to TRBJ2-4; 8 bases match TRBD1. V gave up 5 bases and J gave up 0 bases; unmatched junction bases: 6. Looked up from germline, CDR1 is SNHLY and CDR2 is FYNNEI. The CDR3 length is 16 residues.

The genes are TRBV3-1 and TRBJ2-3, with TRBD2 matching over 11 bases. The V gene end was trimmed by 4 bases and the J gene end by 3 bases; junction bases not matched to a gene: 3. There are 15 residues in the CDR3. CDR1 LGHDT and CDR2 YNNKEL come from the germline V gene (reference sequence). The CDR3 spells CASSPRTSGTDTQYF. The CDR3 DNA follows: TGTGCCAGCAGCCCGAGGACTAGCGGGACAGATACGCAGTATTTT.

This clonotype was seen at least ten times. This chain connects TRBV20-1 to TRBJ1-1, with D perhaps TRBD1 (5 bases). V shed 0 bases and J shed 5 bases, with 13 bases lying between them. CDR3 size: 14 residues. Germline CDR1 is DFQATT and CDR2 is SNEGSKA (reference sequence). CDR3: CSARDAETVTEAFF. DNA of the CDR3: TGCAGTGCTAGAGACGCTGAGACAGTAACTGAAGCTTTCTTT.

V is TRBV25-1 and J is TRBJ1-2; D gene unclear. V was clipped by 5 bases and J by 2 bases, with 12 bases between them. The CDR3 runs to 14 residues. CDR1 is MGHDK, CDR2 SYGVNS, per germline. Here the CDR3 reads CASSPSEGNYGYTF. The CDR3 region has the DNA TGTGCCAGCAGTCCAAGCGAGGGAAACTATGGCTACACCTTC.

This clonotype was found a few times. V is TRBV25-1 and J is TRBJ2-3; TRBD2 might be the D (5 bases). Germline V gives CDR1 MGHDK, CDR2 SYGVNS. There are 15 residues in the CDR3. The V end was cut by 4 bases, the J end by 5 bases, with 16 bases between. DNA for the CDR3: TGTGCCAGCAGTGGACATTACGGGGAGAGAGATACGCAGTATTTT. Encoded protein: CASSGHYGERDTQYF.

The rearrangement joins TRBV7-9 to TRBJ2-3; 14 positions agree with TRBD2. The CDR3 length is 17 residues. Looked up from germline, CDR1 is SEHNR and CDR2 is FQNEAQ (reference sequence). Trimming at V came to 5 bases and at J to 6 bases, leaving 10 bases not matched to a gene. The CDR3 nucleotides read TGTGCCAGCAGCCCCCCCGGACTAGCGGGGGGAGGGGATACGCAGTATTTT. It encodes CASSPPGLAGGGDTQYF.

The chain recombines TRBV5-5 with TRBJ2-7; D uncertain. Germline CDR1 and CDR2: SGHKS and YYEKEE (reference sequence). The ends were cut back, 2 bases at V and 0 bases at J, with 9 bases in the middle. This CDR3 has 14 residues. CDR3 bases: TGTGCCAGCAGCTTCTTCCAGGACTCCTACGAGCAGTACTTC. Translating it yields CASSFFQDSYEQYF.

This chain connects TRBV6-6 to TRBJ1-1; D uncertain. CDR3 length: 16 amino acids. Trimming took off 2 bases at V and 1 base at J, with 14 bases between the two ends. Germline values: CDR1 MNHNY, CDR2 SVGAGI (reference sequence). The CDR3: CASSYVAHVRNTEAFF. The DNA for the CDR3 is TGTGCCAGCAGTTACGTGGCTCACGTAAGGAACACTGAAGCTTTCTTT.

This clonotype appeared a single time. At one boundary the junction diverges from the germline segment, which might be a read error. The chain joins TRBV12-3 or TRBV12-4 to TRBJ1-2; D call uncertain. This CDR3 spans 12 amino acids. The CDR3 bases are TGTGCCAGCAGTTTAGCGCAAGCAGCTCACTCATTC. The encoded protein is CASSLAQAAHSF.

This chain connects TRBV6-4 to TRBJ2-3; the D is unclear. The CDR3 consists of 17 residues. V gave up 8 bases and J gave up 0 bases, with 21 bases separating them. CDR1 is MRHNA and CDR2 is SNTAGT in the germline V gene. The CDR3 nucleotides read TGTGCCAGCCCGAACTGGTCTAAATCCTTAAGCACAGATACGCAGTATTTT. This gives the protein CASPNWSKSLSTDTQYF.

The genes are TRBV2 and TRBJ2-1; 7 bases match TRBD1. Looked up from germline, CDR1 is SNHLY and CDR2 is FYNNEI. The junction had 6 bases not matched to a gene; V was cut back by 3 bases and J by 7 bases. The CDR3 is 14 amino acids. The CDR3 bases are TGTGCCAGCAGTGACGGGACCAGGGGGAATGAGCAGTTCTTC. The encoded protein is CASSDGTRGNEQFF.

This clonotype was counted a few times. V and J are TRBV9 and TRBJ2-1, with 9 bases identical to TRBD2. CDR1 is SGDLS, CDR2 YYNGEE, per germline. The CDR3 is 21 amino acids. Trimming took 0 bases from V and 3 from J; bases not matched to a gene: 19. CDR3 region: CASSVAVSAGGPRPGYNEQFF. DNA for the CDR3: TGTGCCAGCAGCGTAGCGGTCTCGGCGGGGGGGCCTCGACCTGGCTACAATGAGCAGTTCTTC.

The J gene is TRBJ2-1, the V gene TRBV5-4; D may be TRBD2 (6 bases). The CDR3 sequence is 13 residues long. V was clipped by 4 bases and J by 8 bases, with 13 bases between them. Germline V gene lookup returns CDR1 SGHNT and CDR2 YYREEE (reference sequence). CDR3 residues: CASSLGTGDEQFF. In nucleotides, the CDR3 is TGTGCCAGCAGCCTTGGGACGGGGGATGAGCAGTTCTTC.

This clonotype showed up just a few times. The CDR3 DNA reads TGTGCCAGCAGTCTTTACTATGGTCCAGATAACACTGAAGCTTTCTTT. It encodes CASSLYYGPDNTEAFF. The chain recombines TRBV3-1 with TRBJ1-1, with unresolved D. Trimming removed 6 bases at V and 2 bases at J, with 19 bases between. The CDR3 runs to 16 residues. Per the germline V gene, CDR1 is LGHDT and CDR2 is YNNKEL (reference sequence). Full variable domain (outside the CDR3, taken from reference TRBV3-1 and TRBJ1-1): DTAVSQTPKYLVTQMGNDKSIKCEQNLGHDTMYWYKQDSKKFLKIMFSYNNKELIINETVPNRFSPKSPDKAHLNLHINSLELGDSAVYFCASSLYYGPDNTEAFFGQGTRLTVV.

This clonotype was counted only a few times. The V and J genes are TRBV19 and TRBJ2-5, with TRBD2 as a possible D gene (5 bases). The V gene lost 7 bases and the J gene lost 7 bases, with 16 bases spanning the gap. The germline gives CDR1 LNHDA, CDR2 SQIVND (reference sequence). This CDR3 spans 13 amino acids. CDR3 loop: CASNGGLGGTQYF. CDR3 nucleotides: TGTGCCAGTAATGGCGGTCTCGGAGGGACCCAGTACTTC.

This clonotype has a handful of counts. The chain combines TRBV6-5 with TRBJ2-7, with a tentative D call TRBD1 (6 bases). V lost 2 bases, J lost 1 base, and 9 bases lay in between. CDR1 is MNHEY and CDR2 is SVGAGI in the germline V gene. CDR3 size: 14 residues. CDR3 sequence reads: CASSYGGRSYEQYF. DNA for the CDR3: TGTGCCAGCAGTTACGGGGGCCGGTCCTACGAGCAGTACTTC.

The sample holds many counts of this clonotype. The chain is built from TRBV7-6 and TRBJ2-7, with no clear D. CDR3 length equals 13 residues. V lost 3 bases, J lost 1 base, and 7 bases lay in between. CDR1 and CDR2 from the germline V gene are SGHVS and FNYEAQ. This CDR3 is CASSFSGSYEQYF. The CDR3 nucleotides are TGTGCCAGCAGCTTTAGTGGGTCCTACGAGCAGTACTTC.

This clonotype has just a few counts. The V gene is TRBV28, the J gene TRBJ2-7; D remains unclear. The CDR3 loop spans 14 amino acids. Trimming pared 2 bases from V and 3 bases from J, leaving 11 bases between. Germline CDR1 MDHEN, CDR2 SYDVKM. This CDR3 reads CASSLPGRFYEQYF. For the CDR3, the DNA is TGTGCCAGCAGTTTACCAGGAAGGTTCTACGAGCAGTACTTC.

This clonotype has a handful of counts. This sequence joins TRBV5-1 and TRBJ1-1; no firm D call. Germline CDR1 reads SGHRS; CDR2 reads YFSETQ. V dropped 6 bases and J dropped 7 bases, with 19 bases sitting between them. This CDR3 contains 14 residues. The CDR3 is CASTVPGRPGEAFF. CDR3 coding DNA: TGCGCCAGCACCGTCCCCGGGAGACCAGGTGAAGCTTTCTTT.